This T cell receptor beta chain emerged from a study of T cells in Graves' hyperthyroidism and ophthalmopathy. Notes on the study in general: Ophthalmopathy was predicted by the model a median of approximately six months ahead of onset.

This clonotype was seen ten or more times. Its antigen is undetermined. Amplified TCR beta CDR3 regions derived from RNA transcripts. The HTBI set primed first-round TCR CDR3 RT-PCR. MiXCR, run by TCRdb on the multiplex PCR reads, gives a single entry per CDR3 protein. The sample gives 550,000 to 700,000 distinct CDR3 sequences, about 43% of which show up once; around 19% is in the top ten. Patients were excluded because of uncontrolled infection, other autoimmune disease, pregnancy or lactation. Sequenced material: peripheral blood or thyroid tissue (not recorded which). The TCR was taken from an adult woman with Graves' disease, either hyperthyroidism or ophthalmopathy (not recorded which).

CDR3 DNA sequence: TGCGCCAGCAGCCATGATTCCGGGGTTAATCGTTCACCCCTCCACTTT. It yields the protein CASSHDSGVNRSPLHF. The rearrangement joins TRBV4-1 to TRBJ1-6, with no clear D. V was clipped by 3 bases and J by 9 bases, with 18 bases between them. The CDR3 covers 16 residues. CDR1 is MGHRA, CDR2 YSYEKL, per germline.